The clone carrying this TCR beta chain was seen just once. No antigen is known for it. The data originate from a study of shared clonotypes between healthy human individuals. Study-level points and caveats: The sampled material consisted only of blood, and tissue repertoires are likely to differ. With few donors, the genetic and exposure-history diversity represented was limited.

Within Nashville, Tennessee resided all donors, each a Caucasian adult. Per the study methods: Filtering differed for immunoSEQ, which gave only junction sequences without quality scores. Only in-frame clones appear in the TCRdb table, and some are missing; sequencing was by immunoSEQ multiplex PCR. V and J calls and clone size are as listed in that table; D and trimming were resolved from the DNA. The sample shows around 450,000 clones, 79% of them seen only once. V lost 5 bases to trimming and J lost 1 base; unmatched junction nucleotides: 5. The CDR3 totals 16 residues. Germline CDR1 reads SGHNT; CDR2 reads YENEEA.

The source is a woman aged 40 to 50 in good health. Some clones in this sample may be carry-over from other donors' samples. The material sequenced was PBMCs. V and J are TRBV11-3 and TRBJ2-2; 9 nucleotides line up with TRBD1. The CDR3 DNA reads TGTGCCAGCAGCCCAGGGACAGGGTTGAACACCGGGGAGCTGTTTTTT. Its translation: CASSPGTGLNTGELFF.